This TCR beta chain stems from a study of blood T cell repertoires in COVID-19. This clone was observed at least ten times. Authors' processing steps: From reference gene primer amplification, estimates of nucleated cell counts were derived. Data came from immunoSEQ multiplex PCR; TCRdb stores just in-frame clones and leaves some out. D and trimming were read from the DNA, whereas the V and J calls and clone size are those reported in that table. This table has a few hundred thousand clones, approximately 90% appearing once. CDR3 length equals 11 residues. The germline CDR1 and CDR2 sequences are SNHLY and FYNNEI. V was shortened by 8 bases and J by 1 base, with 6 bases between the two germline ends.

V gene TRBV2 combines with J gene TRBJ2-7; maybe TRBD2 (6 bases). The receptor's source is an older woman with acute or convalescent COVID-19. Sequenced sample: peripheral blood. CDR3 sequence: CASGGSYEQYF. The CDR3 region has the DNA TGTGCCAGCGGGGGGTCCTACGAGCAGTACTTC.